This T cell receptor (beta chain) was identified in a study of T cells in Graves' hyperthyroidism and ophthalmopathy. This clonotype was recorded at least ten times. From germline, CDR1 is SGHTA and CDR2 FQGTGA. Trimming removed 6 bases at V and 7 bases at J, with 18 bases between. The CDR3 is 14 amino acids. TCR beta CDR3 regions were amplified from RNA transcripts. Carried out on the TCR CDR3, a first-round RT-PCR used the HTBI primer set. TCRdb reanalysed the multiplex PCR reads using MiXCR and keeps one entry per CDR3 protein. The sample includes hundreds of thousands of distinct CDR3 sequences, over 15% seen only once; the top ten take about 50%. For the diagnoses, clinical symptoms, serum thyroxine and TRAb, thyroid ultrasound and orbital computed tomography were used.

The sequenced sample was blood. This sequence joins TRBV7-3 and TRBJ1-1; maybe TRBD1 (6 bases). The sequence was obtained from a woman in her sixties with Graves' ophthalmopathy. CDR3 bases: TGTGCCAGCAGTCAACAGGGCCGGGAGGGTGAAGCTTTCTTT. It translates to CASSQQGREGEAFF.